These T cell receptor beta chains were read from a single sample in a study of sequential checkpoint blockade in melanoma. Sequenced by immunoSEQ multiplex PCR; TCRdb stores in-frame clones only, minus some. Here the sample spans about 18,000 clones, about 69% being singletons. The sequencing here drew on CD8+ T cells sorted from blood (inferred from file names), taken from a patient given nivolumab and ipilimumab in sequence. These receptors all come from a human donor with melanoma. CDR3s include the opening cysteine and the closing phenylalanine or tryptophan. Fields, in order: V gene, D gene, J gene, clone size, CDR3 DNA, CDR3 protein. A D gene is named only where the DNA matches it firmly. Rows give clone size only sometimes, using once, few, many, or a class for an expanded clone.

V gene: TRBV10-3
D gene: TRBD1
J gene: TRBJ2-1
clone size: .
CDR3 DNA: TGTGCCATCAGTGAGCCGGGACAGGGCTACAATGAGCAGTTCTTC
CDR3 protein: CAISEPGQGYNEQFF

V gene: TRBV4-1
D gene: TRBD1
J gene: TRBJ1-1
clone size: .
CDR3 DNA: TGCGCCAGCAGCCAGGGGACAGGGTATACGAACACTGAAGCTTTCTTT
CDR3 protein: CASSQGTGYTNTEAFF

V gene: TRBV5-6
D gene: TRBD1
J gene: TRBJ1-2
clone size: .
CDR3 DNA: TGTGCCAGCAGCTTGGGCAGGGGGTATGGCTACACCTTC
CDR3 protein: CASSLGRGYGYTF

V gene: TRBV7-9
D gene: .
J gene: TRBJ1-1
clone size: .
CDR3 DNA: TGTGCCAGCAGCCAACAGGGTTTTGTGAACACTGAAGCTTTCTTT
CDR3 protein: CASSQQGFVNTEAFF

V gene: TRBV27
D gene: TRBD2
J gene: TRBJ2-1
clone size: once
CDR3 DNA: TGTGCCAGCAGTTCCCGACCGGGACTAGCGGGGGGGGAGCAGTTCTTC
CDR3 protein: CASSSRPGLAGGEQFF

V gene: TRBV19
D gene: .
J gene: TRBJ1-5
clone size: .
CDR3 DNA: TGTGCCAGTACCTGGGGGGGGAATAGCAATCAGCCCCAGCATTTT
CDR3 protein: CASTWGGNSNQPQHF

V gene: TRBV7-9
D gene: TRBD1
J gene: TRBJ2-1
clone size: .
CDR3 DNA: TGTGCCAGCAGCGCCTGGACAGGGGTTGGGGGAGATGAGCAGTTCTTC
CDR3 protein: CASSAWTGVGGDEQFF

V gene: TRBV27
D gene: TRBD2
J gene: TRBJ2-5
clone size: once
CDR3 DNA: TGTGCCAGCAGTTCGCGACTAGCGGGAGTGTGGACCCAGTACTTC
CDR3 protein: CASSSRLAGVWTQYF

V gene: TRBV5-1
D gene: .
J gene: TRBJ1-2
clone size: .
CDR3 DNA: TGCGCCAGCAGCTTGTCTGGCAGCGAGGACTATGGCTACACCTTC
CDR3 protein: CASSLSGSEDYGYTF

V gene: TRBV28
D gene: .
J gene: TRBJ1-1
clone size: .
CDR3 DNA: TGTGCCAGCAGGCTCGGATGGGGCCTGAACACTGAAGCTTTCTTT
CDR3 protein: CASRLGWGLNTEAFF

V gene: TRBV28
D gene: TRBD1
J gene: TRBJ1-1
clone size: .
CDR3 DNA: TGTGCCAGCAGTCTCCGGACAGGGAGGTCCGCAAAGAACACTGAAGCTTTCTTT
CDR3 protein: CASSLRTGRSAKNTEAFF

V gene: TRBV11-3
D gene: TRBD1
J gene: TRBJ2-1
clone size: .
CDR3 DNA: TGTGCCAGCAGCTTAGAGACAGGGCCCTACAATGAGCAGTTCTTC
CDR3 protein: CASSLETGPYNEQFF

V gene: TRBV7-9
D gene: TRBD2
J gene: TRBJ2-3
clone size: .
CDR3 DNA: TGTGCCAGCAGCGCGATGCGGGGACTAGCGGCGACAGATACGCAGTATTTT
CDR3 protein: CASSAMRGLAATDTQYF

V gene: TRBV5-1
D gene: .
J gene: TRBJ1-6
clone size: .
CDR3 DNA: TGCGCCAGCAGCTCCGGGGGGGGGTATTCACCCCTCCACTTT
CDR3 protein: CASSSGGGYSPLHF

V gene: TRBV9
D gene: TRBD2
J gene: TRBJ2-1
clone size: .
CDR3 DNA: TGTGCCAGCAGCGTCGGGACTAGCGGGGGCTCCTACAATGAGCAGTTCTTC
CDR3 protein: CASSVGTSGGSYNEQFF

V gene: TRBV19
D gene: .
J gene: TRBJ1-1
clone size: .
CDR3 DNA: TGTGCCAGTAGTATGGAGGGTAACACTGAAGCTTTCTTT
CDR3 protein: CASSMEGNTEAFF

V gene: TRBV27
D gene: .
J gene: TRBJ2-1
clone size: .
CDR3 DNA: TGTGCCAGCAGTGCGCTACATGAGCAGTTCTTC
CDR3 protein: CASSALHEQFF

V gene: TRBV19
D gene: .
J gene: TRBJ2-7
clone size: few
CDR3 DNA: TGTGCCAGTAGTATAAAACTGAACTCCTACGAGCAGTACTTC
CDR3 protein: CASSIKLNSYEQYF

V gene: TRBV18
D gene: .
J gene: TRBJ1-2
clone size: .
CDR3 DNA: TGTGCCAGCTCACCCCTTCCCCAGGGGCTATATGGCTACACCTTC
CDR3 protein: CASSPLPQGLYGYTF

V gene: TRBV18
D gene: .
J gene: TRBJ1-1
clone size: .
CDR3 DNA: TGTGCCAGCTCGTTTACAGCGAACACTGAAGCTTTCTTT
CDR3 protein: CASSFTANTEAFF

V gene: TRBV5-4
D gene: TRBD1
J gene: TRBJ2-7
clone size: .
CDR3 DNA: TGTGCCAGCAGCCAATGGACAGGGCAAGAGCAGTACTTC
CDR3 protein: CASSQWTGQEQYF

V gene: TRBV5-4
D gene: .
J gene: TRBJ1-1
clone size: .
CDR3 DNA: TGTGCCAGCAGCTTATATTTGAACACTGAAGCTTTCTTT
CDR3 protein: CASSLYLNTEAFF

V gene: TRBV4-2
D gene: .
J gene: TRBJ2-7
clone size: .
CDR3 DNA: TGTGCCAGCAGCCAAGATCTTGGGGCTAGCTCCTACGAGCAGTACTTC
CDR3 protein: CASSQDLGASSYEQYF

V gene: TRBV7-6
D gene: TRBD1
J gene: TRBJ2-7
clone size: .
CDR3 DNA: TGTGCCAGCAGCTTAGCGAGGGGACAGGGGTCCGAGCAGTACTTC
CDR3 protein: CASSLARGQGSEQYF

V gene: TRBV5-6
D gene: TRBD2
J gene: TRBJ2-7
clone size: .
CDR3 DNA: TGTGCCAGCAGTTCCGAGCGGGACCCCTACGAGCAGTACTTC
CDR3 protein: CASSSERDPYEQYF

V gene: TRBV19
D gene: .
J gene: TRBJ2-1
clone size: medium-sized
CDR3 DNA: TGTGCCAGTAGTACAACGGCACCTACTCACTCGACTCATGAGCAGTTCTTC
CDR3 protein: CASSTTAPTHSTHEQFF

V gene: TRBV4-3
D gene: .
J gene: TRBJ2-7
clone size: .
CDR3 DNA: TGCGCCAGCAGCCAAGAAGGTGCCTCCACTACCGAGCAGTACTTC
CDR3 protein: CASSQEGASTTEQYF

V gene: TRBV7-6
D gene: TRBD1
J gene: TRBJ1-6
clone size: .
CDR3 DNA: TGTGCCAGCAGCGGGACCGGGACAGGCTATAATTCACCCCTCCACTTT
CDR3 protein: CASSGTGTGYNSPLHF

V gene: TRBV7-6
D gene: TRBD1
J gene: TRBJ2-7
clone size: .
CDR3 DNA: TGTGCCAGCAGCAACAGGGGCCAAAGCTCCTACGAGCAGTACTTC
CDR3 protein: CASSNRGQSSYEQYF

V gene: TRBV6-5
D gene: TRBD1
J gene: TRBJ1-2
clone size: few
CDR3 DNA: TGTGCCAGCAGTTACGCCCGCGGGACAGCCTATGGCTACACCTTC
CDR3 protein: CASSYARGTAYGYTF

V gene: TRBV27
D gene: .
J gene: TRBJ2-7
clone size: .
CDR3 DNA: TGTGCCAGCAGTTTATCGATTGGTTGGCACGAGCAGTACTTC
CDR3 protein: CASSLSIGWHEQYF

V gene: TRBV9
D gene: TRBD1
J gene: TRBJ2-1
clone size: few
CDR3 DNA: TGTGCCAGCAGCGGGGGGACAGGGTTCGATGAGCAGTTCTTC
CDR3 protein: CASSGGTGFDEQFF

V gene: TRBV7-6
D gene: .
J gene: TRBJ2-2
clone size: once
CDR3 DNA: TGTGCCAGCAGCTTAGAAGGGGGGGCGAACACCGGGGAGCTGTTTTTT
CDR3 protein: CASSLEGGANTGELFF

V gene: TRBV9
D gene: .
J gene: TRBJ2-7
clone size: .
CDR3 DNA: TGTGCCAGCAGCCAGAACCACCGGGAGTCTCGGTCCTACGAGCAGTACTTC
CDR3 protein: CASSQNHRESRSYEQYF

V gene: TRBV4-3
D gene: .
J gene: TRBJ2-7
clone size: once
CDR3 DNA: TGCGCCAGCAGCCAAGATCTAGGGCAGGGGTATTACTACGAGCAGTACTTC
CDR3 protein: CASSQDLGQGYYYEQYF